Listed below are T cell receptor beta chains from one sample, sequenced in a study of T cells after yellow fever vaccination. TCRdb fed the 5' RACE reads into MiXCR, producing one record per CDR3 protein. The sample shows around 260,000 distinct CDR3 sequences, around 5.3% of them seen only once. The sample consisted of CD4+ T cells sorted from PBMCs, taken on the day of the yellow fever booster vaccination. These receptors originate from a young man who received the YFV17D yellow fever vaccine. Each CDR3 is given with its conserved first and last residue. D genes are given only for firm matches. The size entry is marked missing in some rows and otherwise reads once, few, many or a size class.

abundance	j_gene	v_gene	d_gene	CDR3nt	CDR3aa
few	TRBJ2-2	TRBV10-3	NA	TGTGCCTCCGTTCCCGGGCAGGGGAACACCGGGGAGCTGTTTTTT	CASVPGQGNTGELFF
few	TRBJ2-1	TRBV7-7	NA	TGTGCCAGCAGCTTAAACGAGTACTTTGAGCAGTTCTTC	CASSLNEYFEQFF
few	TRBJ1-2	TRBV20-1	TRBD1	TGCAGTGCTGGGGACAGGGGGCGAGGTGGCTACACCTTC	CSAGDRGRGGYTF
NA	TRBJ2-3	TRBV20-1	NA	TGCAGTGCTAGGCTGGACGGCACAGATACGCAGTATTTT	CSARLDGTDTQYF
many	TRBJ2-3	TRBV7-9	NA	TGTGCCAGCAGCTTAAATAACTTTTGGGGCACAGATACGCAGTATTTT	CASSLNNFWGTDTQYF
many	TRBJ1-1	TRBV29-1	NA	TGCAGCACGAGGGCTGGATGGGGGATGAACACTGAAGCTTTCTTT	CSTRAGWGMNTEAFF
few	TRBJ2-2	TRBV6-5	NA	TGTGCCAGCGTGGGGTTTCGGACCGGGGAGCTGTTTTTT	CASVGFRTGELFF
NA	TRBJ2-3	TRBV6-5	TRBD2	TGTGCCAGCAGTTCCGGGGGGGGGAGCACAGATACGCAGTATTTT	CASSSGGGSTDTQYF
NA	TRBJ2-2	TRBV10-3	TRBD2	TGTGCCATCAGGGCGACTAGCGGGGGGGCTTCGAACACCGGGGAGCTGTTTTTT	CAIRATSGGASNTGELFF
many	TRBJ1-4	TRBV6-2/TRBV6-3	NA	TGTGCCAGCAGCGACTTCCGGGACCGGGGTAATGAAAAACTGTTTTTT	CASSDFRDRGNEKLFF
NA	TRBJ2-3	TRBV5-6	TRBD2	TGTGCCAGCAGCGGACTAGCGGGGGTCACAGATACGCAGTATTTT	CASSGLAGVTDTQYF
NA	TRBJ2-1	TRBV11-3	NA	TGTGCCAGCAGCTCAGACGGGGGTTTGGGTGAGCAGTTCTTC	CASSSDGGLGEQFF
NA	TRBJ1-5	TRBV6-6	TRBD1	TGTGCCAGCACCGACAGGGGGGAACAGCCCCAGCATTTT	CASTDRGEQPQHF
many	TRBJ2-3	TRBV4-1	NA	TGCGCCAGCAGCCAAGTTCCGGCCAGTGCAGATACGCAGTATTTT	CASSQVPASADTQYF
few	TRBJ2-5	TRBV28	TRBD2	TGTGCCAGCAGTTCCGGAGGACTAGCTGAAGAGACCCAGTACTTC	CASSSGGLAEETQYF
many	TRBJ2-1	TRBV12-3/TRBV12-4	NA	TGTGCCAGCAGTTTGACTCAGCTTTGGGCTGAGCAGTTCTTC	CASSLTQLWAEQFF
few	TRBJ2-3	TRBV6-2/TRBV6-3	NA	TGTGCCAGCAGTACAACGCAGGCAGATACGCAGTATTTT	CASSTTQADTQYF
NA	TRBJ2-3	TRBV7-2	TRBD2	TGTGCCAGCAGCTTAGGGGGCGGGGGGGCTTCGGATACGCAGTATTTT	CASSLGGGGASDTQYF
NA	TRBJ2-3	TRBV5-1	NA	TGCGCCAGCGGGGAAAGGGTCACAGATACGCAGTATTTT	CASGERVTDTQYF
few	TRBJ1-5	TRBV11-2	NA	TGTGCCAGCAGCTTAGGTGTGGAGCAGCCCCAGCATTTT	CASSLGVEQPQHF
many	TRBJ2-2	TRBV5-4	NA	TGTGCCAGCAGCTTCGGGACCGGGGAGCTGTTTTTT	CASSFGTGELFF
NA	TRBJ1-6	TRBV12-3/TRBV12-4	NA	TGTGCCAGCAGTTACAGGCCCCCTAATTCACCCCTCCACTTT	CASSYRPPNSPLHF
few	TRBJ1-4	TRBV7-9	TRBD1	TGTGCCAGCAGCTTGCAGGGGGCGTTCGAAAAACTGTTTTTT	CASSLQGAFEKLFF
many	TRBJ1-5	TRBV20-1	NA	TGCAGTGCCCGTTTGGGGGAGGGTCAGCCCCAGCATTTT	CSARLGEGQPQHF
few	TRBJ2-1	TRBV30	NA	TGTGCCTGGAGTGTGGGAGGAGACAATGAGCAGTTCTTC	CAWSVGGDNEQFF
many	TRBJ1-2	TRBV7-9	NA	TGTGCCAGCAGCTCTCAGGGTCCCTATGGCTACACCTTC	CASSSQGPYGYTF
few	TRBJ1-1	TRBV6-1	NA	TGTGCCAGCAGTGAAGAATACAGGACCGAAGCTTTCTTT	CASSEEYRTEAFF
few	TRBJ2-5	TRBV4-3	TRBD2	TGCGCCAGCAGCCAAGATCCTATTGGGACTAGCGGCCAAGAGACCCAGTACTTC	CASSQDPIGTSGQETQYF
NA	TRBJ1-1	TRBV6-6	TRBD1	TGTGCCAGCAGTTACCCCGGGACAGGGGTGAACACTGAAGCTTTCTTT	CASSYPGTGVNTEAFF